A single sample is the source of the 10 T cell receptor beta chains below, sequenced in a study of regulatory T cells in long-lasting Graves disease. Time point reported: persistent/refractory GD, antithyroid drugs over 5 years with positive TRAb. PBMC RNA served as the TCR library source. Arm-PCR with iRepertoire HTBI primers amplified the CDR3 regions for these TCR beta libraries. One entry per CDR3 protein results from TCRdb running MiXCR on the multiplex PCR reads. The profile shows around 460,000 distinct CDR3 sequences, about 20% of them singletons. The sample was peripheral blood mononuclear cells (PBMCs), taken when the disease was refractory, from a patient treated with antithyroid drugs. These receptors originate from a female donor with Graves disease.

This clonotype occurred many times. V usage is TRBV27 and J usage is TRBJ1-1, with D tentatively TRBD1 (5 bases). This CDR3 has 14 amino acids. Trimming left V 0 bases short and J 3 bases short, with 8 bases between. Per the germline V gene, CDR1 is MNHEY and CDR2 is SMNVEV (reference sequence). The CDR3 region has the DNA TGTGCCAGCAGTTTATCACAGGACTACACTGAAGCTTTCTTT. It encodes CASSLSQDYTEAFF.

In this sample, this clonotype turned up a few times. CDR3 nucleotides: TGTGCCAGCAGCCCATACCGGGACGGCCCTACCAAGCCCCAGCATTTT. Its translation: CASSPYRDGPTKPQHF. The V call is TRBV7-8, the J call TRBJ1-5; perhaps TRBD1 as D (5 bases). V dropped 5 bases and J dropped 8 bases, with 22 bases sitting between them. CDR1 is SGHVS, CDR2 FQNEAQ, per germline. This CDR3 has 16 amino acids.

V is TRBV11-1 and J is TRBJ2-3; 10 nucleotides agree with TRBD1. This CDR3 spans 14 amino acids. CDR1 and CDR2 from the germline V gene are SGHAT and FQDESV (reference sequence). V was clipped by 8 bases and J by 0 bases; unmatched bases: 2. The CDR3 nucleotides read TGTGCCAGCCGGACAGGGGGTAGCACAGATACGCAGTATTTT. This codes for CASRTGGSTDTQYF.

This clonotype has only a few counts. The chain combines TRBV9 with TRBJ1-3; D remains ambiguous. This CDR3 region has 15 residues. V lost 0 bases and J lost 0, with 7 bases in between. Germline CDR1 reads SGDLS; CDR2 reads YYNGEE. CDR3: CASSVEGDSGNTIYF. The CDR3 DNA sequence: TGTGCCAGCAGCGTAGAGGGCGACTCTGGAAACACCATATATTTT.

This clonotype turned up a few times. The V call is TRBV20-1, the J call TRBJ1-2; D not certain. CDR3 length: 10 amino acids. The germline CDR1 and CDR2 sequences are DFQATT and SNEGSKA (reference sequence). V lost 3 bases and J lost 6, with 5 bases in between. CDR3 residues: CSARADGYTF. CDR3 nucleotide sequence: TGCAGTGCTAGGGCTGATGGCTACACCTTC.

There are many counts of this clonotype. The genes are TRBV7-3 and TRBJ2-5; D possibly corresponds to TRBD2 (6 bases). The germline V gene encodes CDR1 SGHTA and CDR2 FQGTGA. This CDR3 is built from 16 residues. V lost 2 bases, J lost 1 base, and 14 bases lay in between. The CDR3 DNA follows: TGTGCCAGCAGCTTAGGTCAGCGGGCCCTCCAAGAGACCCAGTACTTC. Translating gives CASSLGQRALQETQYF.

The V gene is TRBV28, the J gene TRBJ2-3; a weak D match, TRBD2 (7 bases). CDR3 size: 15 residues. The germline V gene encodes CDR1 MDHEN and CDR2 SYDVKM. Trimming stripped 5 bases from V and 6 bases from J, with 18 bases between. CDR3 amino acids: CASSPAGAGGDTQYF. The CDR3 DNA reads TGTGCCAGCAGTCCGGCGGGGGCTGGTGGGGATACGCAGTATTTT.

This clonotype has a count of ten or more. The chain combines TRBV28 with TRBJ2-7, with TRBD2 as a possible D gene (6 bases). With 3 bases removed from V and 7 bases from J, the gap between germline ends came to 16 bases. The CDR3 sequence is 14 residues long. Germline CDR1 is MDHEN and CDR2 is SYDVKM. CDR3 coding DNA: TGTGCCAGCAGTTTGGTAGCGGATGTAGGGGAGCAGTACTTC. The encoded protein is CASSLVADVGEQYF.

Ten or more counts support this clonotype. This chain joins TRBV7-9 and TRBJ1-1, with 7 bases identical to TRBD1. The CDR3 is 15 residues long. V shed 5 bases and J 0 bases; nucleotides not matched to a gene: 6. Germline loops: CDR1 SEHNR, CDR2 FQNEAQ (reference sequence). CDR3 sequence (DNA): TGTGCCAGCAGCCCTCGACAGGGAATGAACACTGAAGCTTTCTTT. Translating gives CASSPRQGMNTEAFF.

This clonotype was counted only a few times. The V gene is TRBV30, the J gene TRBJ1-4; TRBD1 matches 9 bases. The CDR3 covers 14 residues. V gave up 2 bases and J gave up 5 bases; unmatched junction bases: 3. The germline gives CDR1 GTSNPN, CDR2 SVGIG (reference sequence). DNA of the CDR3: TGTGCCTGGAGTCCGGGACAGGGAAATGAAAAACTGTTTTTT. It yields the protein CAWSPGQGNEKLFF.